A selection of T cell receptor beta chains follows, all from one sample in a study of blood T cell repertoires in COVID-19. Data came from immunoSEQ multiplex PCR; TCRdb stores just in-frame clones and leaves some out. The sample lists about 360,000 clones, roughly 86% occurring once. Material for sequencing was peripheral blood. The source of these receptors is a human donor in a cohort sampled during active COVID-19. Each CDR3 is given with its conserved first and last residue. Fields, in order: D gene, clone size, V gene, J gene, CDR3 DNA, CDR3 protein. The D gene is left open where the match is weak. Size values are once, few and many counts, or a class for expanded clones, and some rows have none.

D: NA; size: NA; V: TRBV4-2; J: TRBJ1-1; DNA: TGTGCCAGCAGCGTCAACCGGGGAACCGTACGTGTTGAAGCTTTCTTT; CDR3: CASSVNRGTVRVEAFF
D: TRBD1; size: NA; V: TRBV5-4; J: TRBJ1-3; DNA: TGTGCCAGCAGCACGCAGGGGGCTAGGGGAAACACCATATATTTT; CDR3: CASSTQGARGNTIYF
D: NA; size: NA; V: TRBV6-5; J: TRBJ1-5; DNA: TGTGCCAGCAATACCCGAAGGGGGAATCAGCCCCAGCATTTT; CDR3: CASNTRRGNQPQHF
D: NA; size: NA; V: TRBV19; J: TRBJ2-7; DNA: TGTGCCAGTAGTATCTTTAGCGGTGACTACGAGCAGTACTTC; CDR3: CASSIFSGDYEQYF
D: TRBD2; size: NA; V: TRBV15; J: TRBJ2-1; DNA: TGTGCCACCAGCATCACGTGGGGACTAGCGGGCGAGCAGTTCTTC; CDR3: CATSITWGLAGEQFF
D: NA; size: NA; V: TRBV19; J: TRBJ2-1; DNA: TGTGCCAGTAGTATACCCAGGTACAATGAGCAGTTCTTC; CDR3: CASSIPRYNEQFF
D: NA; size: NA; V: TRBV28; J: TRBJ2-7; DNA: TGTGCCAGCAGACGATCAGGGCGCGAGCAGTACTTC; CDR3: CASRRSGREQYF
D: NA; size: NA; V: TRBV11-2; J: TRBJ2-2; DNA: TGTGCCAGCAGCCACATCTCCTCATACACCGGGGAGCTGTTTTTT; CDR3: CASSHISSYTGELFF
D: TRBD2; size: NA; V: TRBV6-1; J: TRBJ2-3; DNA: TGTGCCAGCAGTGAAGCGCTTTCTAGCGGGGCTGGCACAGATACGCAGTATTTT; CDR3: CASSEALSSGAGTDTQYF
D: NA; size: NA; V: TRBV14; J: TRBJ1-4; DNA: TGTGCCAGCAGCCGAGGGGCTGCGACTAGTGAAAAACTGTTTTTT; CDR3: CASSRGAATSEKLFF
D: TRBD2; size: NA; V: TRBV5-1; J: TRBJ2-1; DNA: TGCGCCAGCAGCTTAGGACTAGCGGGGGGGCTCAGAGCTGTTGATCGATACAATGAGCAGTTCTTC; CDR3: CASSLGLAGGLRAVDRYNEQFF
D: TRBD2; size: once; V: TRBV7-9; J: TRBJ2-3; DNA: TGTGCCAGCAGCCCCGCGTATATGACTAGCGGCACAGATACGCAGTATTTT; CDR3: CASSPAYMTSGTDTQYF
D: NA; size: once; V: TRBV6-6; J: TRBJ2-2; DNA: TGTGCCAGCAGTTACTCGGGAGCCACCGGGGAGCTGTTTTTT; CDR3: CASSYSGATGELFF
D: TRBD1; size: NA; V: TRBV29-1; J: TRBJ2-1; DNA: TGCAGCGTTCCTCCGGACAGGGTTTTCCATGAGCAGTTCTTC; CDR3: CSVPPDRVFHEQFF
D: TRBD1; size: NA; V: TRBV11-2; J: TRBJ1-1; DNA: TGTGCCAGCAGCTTAGGGGGGACAGGGCCCACTGAAGCTTTCTTT; CDR3: CASSLGGTGPTEAFF
D: TRBD2; size: NA; V: TRBV4-1; J: TRBJ2-1; DNA: TGCGCCAGCAGCCAAGGGGTAGCGGGAGGGCCGTGGAATGAGCAGTTCTTC; CDR3: CASSQGVAGGPWNEQFF
D: NA; size: NA; V: TRBV5-6; J: TRBJ2-3; DNA: TGTGCCAGCAGCTTCAAGGCAGGGTTGCCCTATTTT; CDR3: CASSFKAGLPYF
D: TRBD1; size: NA; V: TRBV6-1; J: TRBJ2-7; DNA: TGTGCCAGCAGTGAAGCGACTGGGACAGGGGGTCCTTTAAGCTCCTACGAGCAGTACTTC; CDR3: CASSEATGTGGPLSSYEQYF
D: NA; size: once; V: TRBV5-1; J: TRBJ2-5; DNA: TGCGCCAGCAGCGAGCCCCAAGAGACCCAGTACTTC; CDR3: CASSEPQETQYF
D: TRBD2; size: NA; V: TRBV19; J: TRBJ2-7; DNA: TGTGCCAGTAGTATCACTAGCGGGAGTGCAGAGCAGTACTTC; CDR3: CASSITSGSAEQYF
D: TRBD2; size: NA; V: TRBV18; J: TRBJ2-2; DNA: TGTGCCAGCTCCCACCGACTACTAGCGGGGGCTGGGGAGCTGTTTTTT; CDR3: CASSHRLLAGAGELFF
D: NA; size: NA; V: TRBV11-2; J: TRBJ1-3; DNA: TGTGCCAGCAGTCTCGCGGGTACTGGAAACACCATATATTTT; CDR3: CASSLAGTGNTIYF
D: TRBD1; size: NA; V: TRBV18; J: TRBJ1-1; DNA: TGTGCCAGCTCACCCACGGACAGGGACACTGAAGCTTTCTTT; CDR3: CASSPTDRDTEAFF
D: NA; size: NA; V: TRBV12-3/TRBV12-4; J: TRBJ2-6; DNA: TGTGCCAGCAGCCTCTCTGGGGCCAACGTCCTGACTTTC; CDR3: CASSLSGANVLTF
D: NA; size: NA; V: TRBV4-2; J: TRBJ2-7; DNA: TGTGCCAGCAGCCAATTAGCGGACCGCCCCTCCTACGAGCAGTACTTC; CDR3: CASSQLADRPSYEQYF
D: NA; size: NA; V: TRBV11-2; J: TRBJ1-1; DNA: TGTGCCAGCAGCTACGCCCGGGCTGAAGCTTTCTTT; CDR3: CASSYARAEAFF
D: NA; size: NA; V: TRBV7-8; J: TRBJ1-5; DNA: TGTGCCAGCAGTTACACAGGGTTCGGTCAGCCCCAGCATTTT; CDR3: CASSYTGFGQPQHF
D: NA; size: NA; V: TRBV3-1/TRBV3-2; J: TRBJ2-3; DNA: TGTGCCAGCAGCTTCCTGGGGGGGGCCCTTGGAGATACGCAGTATTTT; CDR3: CASSFLGGALGDTQYF
D: NA; size: NA; V: TRBV19; J: TRBJ2-4; DNA: TGTGCCAGTAGTATAGAGGACGGGGGAGCCAAAAACATTCAGTACTTC; CDR3: CASSIEDGGAKNIQYF
D: TRBD1; size: NA; V: TRBV30; J: TRBJ2-1; DNA: TGTGCCTGGAGACAGGGGACAAACAATGAGCAGTTCTTC; CDR3: CAWRQGTNNEQFF
D: NA; size: NA; V: TRBV6-5; J: TRBJ2-2; DNA: TGTGCCAGCAGTTATGGCAAGGCCGGGACCGGGGAGCTGTTTTTT; CDR3: CASSYGKAGTGELFF
D: NA; size: NA; V: TRBV5-5; J: TRBJ1-2; DNA: TGTGCCAGCAGCTCCTGGGACACAAGGTCCTATAACTATGGCTACACCTTC; CDR3: CASSSWDTRSYNYGYTF
D: NA; size: NA; V: TRBV5-4; J: TRBJ2-3; DNA: TGTGCCAGCAGCTTAGGACTTATCACAGATACGCAGTATTTT; CDR3: CASSLGLITDTQYF
D: TRBD1; size: NA; V: TRBV15; J: TRBJ1-6; DNA: TGTGCCACCAGCAGAGATCGAGGGGGCCCATCACCCCTCCACTTT; CDR3: CATSRDRGGPSPLHF
D: TRBD1; size: NA; V: TRBV25-1; J: TRBJ2-5; DNA: TGTGCCAGCAGTGAAGGGACAGGGGGGTCCGGTGAGACCCAGTACTTC; CDR3: CASSEGTGGSGETQYF
D: TRBD1; size: NA; V: TRBV4-1; J: TRBJ1-5; DNA: TGCGCCAGCAGCCAAGGACAGGGTCAACAGCCCCAGCATTTT; CDR3: CASSQGQGQQPQHF
D: NA; size: NA; V: TRBV24-1; J: TRBJ2-5; DNA: TGTGCCACCGCGGGGGCAGGCCAAGAGACCCAGTACTTC; CDR3: CATAGAGQETQYF
D: NA; size: NA; V: TRBV15; J: TRBJ2-7; DNA: TGTGCCACCAGCAGAGGCCCCCCCGACTCTAGCCCCTACGAGCAGTACTTC; CDR3: CATSRGPPDSSPYEQYF
D: TRBD2; size: NA; V: TRBV5-5; J: TRBJ2-1; DNA: TGTGCCAGCAGCGGAGGGACTAGCGGCCCCAGCAGGCAGTTCTTC; CDR3: CASSGGTSGPSRQFF